Following are 6 T cell receptor beta chains from one sample sequenced in a study of molecular identifiers for immune sequencing clone quantification. TCRdb reprocessed the PCR reads with MiXCR, giving one entry per CDR3 protein. Of over 600,000 distinct CDR3 sequences listed, 15% to 20% were seen once; the top ten hold roughly 0.9%. The sample was naive CD8+ T cells from blood, with Jurkat cell RNA spiked in. This sample's subset: FACS-sorted CD8+CD4-CCR7+CD45RA+ naive T cells. The receptors were sampled from a human donor in good health. Some libraries in this study had Jurkat cell RNA spiked in.

CDR3 residues: CASSYSRQGSGELFF. The CDR3 DNA reads as TGTGCCAGCAGTTACTCCCGACAGGGGTCCGGGGAGCTGTTTTTT. The chain couples TRBV6-5 to TRBJ2-2; the match to TRBD1 covers 8 bases. Trimming took 0 bases from V and 6 from J; bases not matched to a gene: 3. Germline loops: CDR1 MNHEY, CDR2 SVGAGI. This CDR3 has 15 residues.

To note about this clonotype: A much bigger clone sits one base away, suggesting this may be a read error. This chain connects TRBV7-9 to TRBJ2-5; D call uncertain. V was shortened by 8 bases and J by 11 bases, with 15 bases between the two germline ends. Germline loops: CDR1 SEHNR, CDR2 FQNEAQ (reference sequence). The CDR3 has 11 amino acids. CDR3 loop: CASGLGTMQYF. In nucleotides, the CDR3 is TGTGCCAGCGGCCTCGGAACTATGCAGTACTTC.

This clonotype appeared a few times. This chain uses TRBV4-1 with TRBJ2-7; 11 bases agree with TRBD2. The CDR3 consists of 15 residues. Per the germline V gene, CDR1 is MGHRA and CDR2 is YSYEKL. V trimming: 1 base; J trimming: 5 bases; junction bases outside the gene matches: 4. The CDR3 nucleotides read TGCGCCAGCAGCCAAGCACTAGCGGGAGAAAACGAGCAGTACTTC. Protein: CASSQALAGENEQYF.

A few counts support this clonotype. Relative to the germline gene, one junction end is altered; a read error may explain this. The J gene is TRBJ2-5, the V gene TRBV20-1; D is undetermined. This CDR3 has 14 residues. Germline loops: CDR1 DFQATT, CDR2 SNEGSKA (reference sequence). For the CDR3, the DNA is TGCAGTGCTAGAGAGTGGTCGAACCAAGGGACCCAGTACTTC. This translates into CSAREWSNQGTQYF.

There are many counts of this clonotype. This chain links TRBV5-5 with TRBJ2-1, with 11 positions matching TRBD2. This CDR3 is 15 amino acids long. Unmatched junction bases numbered 5, after V lost 3 bases and J lost 6 bases. Germline values: CDR1 SGHKS, CDR2 YYEKEE (reference sequence). The CDR3 protein is CASSSWTSGPNEQFF. As DNA, the CDR3 is TGTGCCAGCAGCTCTTGGACTAGCGGGCCCAATGAGCAGTTCTTC. Looking up the rest from reference TRBV5-5 and TRBJ2-1 gives the full variable domain: DAGVTQSPTHLIKTRGQQVTLRCSPISGHKSVSWYQQVLGQGPQFIFQYYEKEERGRGNFPDRFSARQFPNYSSELNVNALLLGDSALYLCASSSWTSGPNEQFFGPGTRLTVL.

A word on this clonotype: A read error is possible here, since a much larger clone lies one base away. V is TRBV2 and J is TRBJ1-6; 9 bases agree with TRBD1. This CDR3 is built from 14 residues. The V gene's germline CDR1 is SNHLY and CDR2 FYNNEI. The DNA for the CDR3 is TGTGTCAGCAGTGCGACAGGGGGTATCTCACCCCTCCACTTT. Amino acid sequence: CVSSATGGISPLHF.